This T cell receptor (beta chain) was sequenced in a study of blood T cell repertoires in COVID-19. Across the whole study: From T cells, B-cell-depleted T cells, or PBMCs came the material, which was cDNA or gDNA.

Sequenced by immunoSEQ multiplex PCR; TCRdb stores in-frame clones only, minus some. The repertoire has over 120,000 clones, around 85% of them found once; the top ten carry around 8.4%. The CDR3 contains 17 residues. Germline assignment: CDR1 SGHTA and CDR2 FQGNSA. J lost 1 base, V lost 5 bases, and 8 bases had no gene match. The sequence derives from a man in his fifties or sixties who had recovered from COVID-19. Source material: PBMCs or T cells enriched from blood (not recorded which). This chain joins TRBV7-2 and TRBJ2-2; TRBD1 agrees at 9 bases. Written as DNA, the CDR3 is TGTGCCAGCAGCGCTCCGGGACAGGGCCTGAACACCGGGGAGCTGTTTTTT. Protein product: CASSAPGQGLNTGELFF.